This T cell receptor beta chain was obtained from a study of T cells in localized non-small cell lung cancer. TCRdb's table, derived via immunoSEQ multiplex PCR, lists solely in-frame clones and lacks some. The sample consists of 45,000 to 55,000 clones, 60% to 80% of them appearing once. CDR1 is MNHEY, CDR2 SVGAGI, per germline. V shed 8 bases and J shed 1 base, with 11 bases lying between them. The CDR3 consists of 13 residues. This sequence originates from a man aged 40 to 70 with stage I squamous cell lung carcinoma. This chain links TRBV6-5 with TRBJ1-1; D is possibly TRBD1 (6 bases). Sequencing used peripheral blood, obtained before any cancer treatment. For the CDR3, the DNA is TGTGCCAGCGGGTGGGGACAGAACACTGAAGCTTTCTTT. It specifies CASGWGQNTEAFF.